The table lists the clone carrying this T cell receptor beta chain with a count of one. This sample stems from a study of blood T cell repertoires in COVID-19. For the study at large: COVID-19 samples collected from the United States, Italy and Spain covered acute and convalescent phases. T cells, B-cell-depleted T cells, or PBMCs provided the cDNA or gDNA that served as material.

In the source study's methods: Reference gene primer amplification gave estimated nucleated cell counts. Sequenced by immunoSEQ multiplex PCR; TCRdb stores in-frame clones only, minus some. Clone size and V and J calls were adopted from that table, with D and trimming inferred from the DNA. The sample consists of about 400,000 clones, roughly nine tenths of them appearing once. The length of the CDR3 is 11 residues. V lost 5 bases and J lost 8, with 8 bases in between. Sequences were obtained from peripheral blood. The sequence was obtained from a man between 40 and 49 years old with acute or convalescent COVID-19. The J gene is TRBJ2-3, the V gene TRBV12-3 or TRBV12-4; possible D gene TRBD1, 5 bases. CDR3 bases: TGTGCCAGCAGTACCAGGGTTACGCAGTATTTT. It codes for CASSTRVTQYF.